This entry lists 10 T cell receptor beta chains sequenced from one sample in a study of blood T cell repertoires in COVID-19. The data were produced by immunoSEQ multiplex PCR, yet TCRdb's version contains in-frame clones alone and is incomplete. The sample includes under 150,000 clones, about 85% of them seen just once. Sequencing was performed on peripheral blood. Receptor source: an elderly man with acute or convalescent COVID-19.

This chain joins TRBV11-3 and TRBJ2-7; 7 bases are shared with TRBD2. Germline V gene lookup returns CDR1 SGHNT and CDR2 YENEEA. With 5 bases clipped from V and 6 bases from J, the junction kept 7 bases outside the gene matches. There are 13 residues in the CDR3. CDR3 residues: CASSPGGGSEQYF. The CDR3 nucleotides read TGTGCCAGCAGCCCCGGCGGGGGTAGCGAGCAGTACTTC.

The chain couples TRBV5-4 to TRBJ2-7; 13 bases agree with TRBD2. From germline, CDR1 is SGHNT and CDR2 YYREEE (reference sequence). Unmatched junction bases numbered 4, after V lost 2 bases and J lost 5 bases. This CDR3 spans 15 amino acids. The CDR3 here is CASSFGLAGDNEQYF. The CDR3 nucleotides are TGTGCCAGCAGCTTCGGACTAGCGGGAGACAACGAGCAGTACTTC.

V and J are TRBV5-4 and TRBJ1-1; perhaps TRBD1 as D (6 bases). This CDR3 has 12 amino acids. V shed 4 bases and J shed 7 bases, with 11 bases lying between them. Germline CDR1 is SGHNT and CDR2 is YYREEE (reference sequence). The CDR3 bases are TGTGCCAGCAGCCCCGGACAGCGTGAAGCTTTCTTT. Its protein is CASSPGQREAFF. The whole variable domain, filled in from reference TRBV5-4 and TRBJ1-1, reads ETGVTQSPTHLIKTRGQQVTLRCSSQSGHNTVSWYQQALGQGPQFIFQYYREEENGRGNFPPRFSGLQFPNYSSELNVNALELDDSALYLCASSPGQREAFFGQGTRLTVV.

This CDR3 reads CASSPQESSDGYTF. CDR3 DNA sequence: TGTGCCAGCTCACCACAGGAGAGTTCGGATGGCTACACCTTC. The chain employs TRBV18 and TRBJ1-2; no clear D gene. The CDR3 spans 14 residues. Germline V gene data show CDR1 as KGHSH and CDR2 as LQKENI. The V and J ends lost 1 base and 6 bases respectively, with 12 bases between them.

The rearrangement uses TRBV25-1 and TRBJ2-6, with 11 nucleotides matching TRBD2. Germline CDR1 is MGHDK and CDR2 is SYGVNS. This CDR3 has 17 amino acids. Trimming took 2 bases from V and 4 from J; bases not matched to a gene: 4. The CDR3 is CASSENSGRAGANVLTF. The CDR3 DNA reads as TGTGCCAGCAGTGAAAATAGCGGGAGGGCCGGGGCCAACGTCCTGACTTTC.

This rearrangement joins TRBV6-5 to TRBJ1-2; the match to TRBD1 covers 8 bases. There are 14 residues in the CDR3. J lost 8 bases, V lost 6 bases, and 11 bases had no gene match. The V gene's germline CDR1 is MNHEY and CDR2 SVGAGI. CDR3 sequence reads: CASRPTGGASGYTF. DNA for the CDR3: TGTGCCAGCAGACCAACAGGGGGGGCTTCGGGCTACACCTTC.

V is TRBV15 and J is TRBJ1-5; perhaps TRBD1 as D (6 bases). Trimming stripped 1 base from V and 5 bases from J, with 9 bases between. Looked up from germline, CDR1 is LNHNV and CDR2 is YYDKDF (reference sequence). CDR3 length: 14 residues. The CDR3 DNA reads TGTGCCACCAGCAGAGGAGGGGGGGATCAGCCCCAGCATTTT. This sequence encodes CATSRGGGDQPQHF.

V gene TRBV7-2 combines with J gene TRBJ1-3, with D hard to call. Trimming took 1 base from V and 6 from J, leaving 16 bases between them. CDR1 and CDR2 (germline): SGHTA, FQGNSA. The CDR3 covers 16 residues. The CDR3 sequence: CASSLGAGFRPNTIYF. In nucleotides, the CDR3 is TGTGCCAGCAGCTTAGGGGCTGGATTCCGTCCAAACACCATATATTTT.

This chain links TRBV5-4 with TRBJ1-2; D remains unclear. The germline V gene has CDR1 SGHNT and CDR2 YYREEE (reference sequence). There are 15 residues in the CDR3. Trimming cost V 4 bases and J 4 bases, with 17 bases left between them. Here the CDR3 reads CASSPRGGGSYGYTF. CDR3 DNA: TGTGCCAGCAGCCCGCGTGGAGGAGGGAGCTATGGCTACACCTTC.

This sequence joins TRBV11-3 and TRBJ2-2; unclear D gene. V was clipped by 5 bases and J by 5 bases, with 3 bases between them. This CDR3 spans 11 amino acids. CDR1 is SGHNT, CDR2 YENEEA, per germline. The CDR3 bases are TGTGCCAGCAGCCAGACCGGGGAGCTGTTTTTT. This encodes CASSQTGELFF. The full variable domain, rest sourced from reference TRBV11-3 and TRBJ2-2, is EAGVVQSPRYKIIEKKQPVAFWCNPISGHNTLYWYLQNLGQGPELLIRYENEEAVDDSQLPKDRFSAERLKGVDSTLKIQPAELGDSAVYLCASSQTGELFFGEGSRLTVL.